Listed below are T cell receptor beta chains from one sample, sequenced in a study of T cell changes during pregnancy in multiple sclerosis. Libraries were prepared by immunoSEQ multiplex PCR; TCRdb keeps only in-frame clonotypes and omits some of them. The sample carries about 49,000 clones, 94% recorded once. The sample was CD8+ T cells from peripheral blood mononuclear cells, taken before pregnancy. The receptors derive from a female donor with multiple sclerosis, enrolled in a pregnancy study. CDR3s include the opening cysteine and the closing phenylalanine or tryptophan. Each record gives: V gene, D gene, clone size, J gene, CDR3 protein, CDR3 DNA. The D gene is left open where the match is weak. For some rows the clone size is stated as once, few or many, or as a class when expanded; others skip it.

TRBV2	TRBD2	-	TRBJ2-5	CASGDSGGPYQETQYF	TGTGCCAGCGGTGACAGCGGGGGACCGTACCAAGAGACCCAGTACTTC
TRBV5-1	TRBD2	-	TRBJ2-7	CASSLDVRAGGPSYEQYF	TGCGCCAGCAGCTTGGATGTGCGAGCGGGAGGGCCGTCCTACGAGCAGTACTTC
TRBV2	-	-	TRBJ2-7	CASSTSRTDAYELYF	TGTGCCAGCAGTACATCCAGGACAGACGCCTACGAGCTTTACTTC
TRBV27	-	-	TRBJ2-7	CASSSRGRSYEQYF	TGTGCCAGCAGTTCCAGGGGTCGGTCCTACGAGCAGTACTTC
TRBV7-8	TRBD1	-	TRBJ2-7	CASSTPGQLATYEQYF	TGTGCCAGCAGCACACCGGGACAGCTCGCCACCTACGAGCAGTACTTC
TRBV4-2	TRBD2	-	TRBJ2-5	CASSQPLAGIKETQYF	TGTGCCAGCAGCCAACCCCTAGCGGGTATAAAAGAGACCCAGTACTTC
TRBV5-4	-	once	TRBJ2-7	CASSLAFEASYEQYF	TGTGCCAGCAGCTTGGCCTTTGAGGCCTCCTACGAGCAGTACTTC
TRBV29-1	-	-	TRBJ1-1	CSVEGTVNTEAFF	TGCAGCGTTGAAGGGACAGTCAACACTGAAGCTTTCTTT
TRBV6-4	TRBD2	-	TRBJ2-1	CASRVTSGAYNEQFF	TGTGCCAGCAGGGTGACTAGCGGGGCTTACAATGAGCAGTTCTTC
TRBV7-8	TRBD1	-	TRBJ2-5	CASSLTGPETQYF	TGTGCCAGCAGCTTGACAGGGCCCGAGACCCAGTACTTC
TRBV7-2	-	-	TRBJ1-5	CASSQGHNQPQHF	TGTGCCAGCAGCCAGGGGCACAATCAGCCCCAGCATTTT
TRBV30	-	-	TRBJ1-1	CAWSSTAEAFF	TGTGCCTGGAGTTCAACTGCTGAAGCTTTCTTT
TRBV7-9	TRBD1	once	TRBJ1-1	CASSSTGSGTEAFF	TGTGCCAGCAGCTCGACAGGGTCTGGCACTGAAGCTTTCTTT
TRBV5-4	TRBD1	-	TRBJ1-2	CASSSGQGNGYTF	TGTGCCAGCAGCTCCGGACAGGGCAATGGCTACACCTTC
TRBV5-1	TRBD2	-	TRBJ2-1	CASSPGLAGVTPYNEQFF	TGCGCCAGCAGCCCGGGACTAGCGGGAGTCACCCCGTACAATGAGCAGTTCTTC
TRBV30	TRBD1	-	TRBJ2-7	CAWTEGQGPYEQYF	TGTGCCTGGACAGAGGGACAGGGACCCTACGAGCAGTACTTC
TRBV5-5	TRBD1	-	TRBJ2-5	CASSTMTGGQETQYF	TGTGCCAGCAGCACCATGACAGGGGGGCAAGAGACCCAGTACTTC
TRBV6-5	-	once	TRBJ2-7	CASSYSGSDNIYEQYF	TGTGCCAGCAGTTACTCCGGTAGCGACAATATCTACGAGCAGTACTTC
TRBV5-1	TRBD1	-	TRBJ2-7	CASRRTGTASYEQYF	TGCGCCAGCAGGCGAACCGGGACAGCTTCCTACGAGCAGTACTTC
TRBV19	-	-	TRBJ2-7	CASSIELSVYEQYF	TGTGCCAGTAGTATAGAATTGTCCGTCTACGAGCAGTACTTC
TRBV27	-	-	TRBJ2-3	CASSPPGDTQYF	TGTGCCAGCAGTCCCCCGGGGGATACGCAGTATTTT
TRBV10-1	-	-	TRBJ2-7	CASSELADEQYF	TGCGCCAGCAGTGAACTCGCGGACGAGCAGTACTTC
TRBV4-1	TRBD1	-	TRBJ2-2	CASSQETGGLDTGELFF	TGCGCCAGCAGCCAAGAAACAGGGGGCTTGGACACCGGGGAGCTGTTTTTT
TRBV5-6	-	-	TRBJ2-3	CASSLEGKDTQYF	TGTGCCAGCAGCTTGGAGGGGAAGGACACGCAGTATTTT
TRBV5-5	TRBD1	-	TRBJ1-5	CASSLGQGGLPQHF	TGTGCCAGTAGCTTGGGACAGGGAGGTTTGCCCCAGCATTTT
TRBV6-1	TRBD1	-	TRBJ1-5	CASSERVDRANQPQHF	TGTGCCAGCAGTGAGAGGGTTGACAGGGCCAATCAGCCCCAGCATTTT
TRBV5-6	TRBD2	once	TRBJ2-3	CASSLFRDYTQYF	TGTGCCAGCAGCTTGTTTCGGGACTACACGCAGTATTTT
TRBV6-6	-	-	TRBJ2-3	CASRWPGNTQYF	TGTGCCAGCCGGTGGCCGGGTAATACGCAGTATTTT
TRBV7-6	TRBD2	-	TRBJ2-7	CASSPSGGAYEQYF	TGTGCCAGCAGCCCGAGCGGGGGAGCCTACGAGCAGTACTTC
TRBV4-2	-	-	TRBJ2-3	CASSPLGGVTDTQYF	TGTGCCAGCAGCCCCCTGGGAGGTGTTACAGATACGCAGTATTTT
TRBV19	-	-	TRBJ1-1	CASSTPDRDTEAFF	TGTGCCAGTAGTACCCCGGACAGAGACACTGAAGCTTTCTTT
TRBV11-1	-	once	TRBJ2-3	CASSLSRGTSTDTQYF	TGTGCCAGCAGCTTATCTCGGGGGACTAGCACAGATACGCAGTATTTT
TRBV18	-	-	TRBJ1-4	CASSPRDIVSTNEKLFF	TGTGCCAGCTCACCCCGGGACATAGTTTCCACTAATGAAAAACTGTTTTTT
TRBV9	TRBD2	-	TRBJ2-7	CASSVAPSGTYEQYF	TGTGCCAGCAGCGTAGCGCCCAGCGGGACCTACGAGCAGTACTTC
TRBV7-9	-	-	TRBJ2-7	CASSTGLRGAYEQYF	TGTGCCAGTTCAACCGGACTCCGAGGAGCCTACGAGCAGTACTTC
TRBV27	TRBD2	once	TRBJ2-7	CASSQGLAGNYDEQYF	TGTGCCAGCAGTCAGGGACTAGCGGGGAACTACGACGAGCAGTACTTC
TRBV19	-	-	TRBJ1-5	CASSTGGNQPQHF	TGTGCCAGTAGTACGGGAGGAAATCAGCCCCAGCATTTT
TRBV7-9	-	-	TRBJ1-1	CASGRGENTEAFF	TGTGCCAGCGGGAGGGGGGAGAACACTGAAGCTTTCTTT
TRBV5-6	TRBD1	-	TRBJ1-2	CASSTLTGIYGYTF	TGTGCCAGCAGCACTCTGACAGGGATCTATGGCTACACCTTC
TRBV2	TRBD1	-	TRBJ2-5	CASRRTGIETQYF	TGTGCCAGCAGGCGGACAGGGATAGAGACCCAGTACTTC
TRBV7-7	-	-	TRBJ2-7	CASSPAAHEQYF	TGTGCCAGCAGCCCCGCGGCCCACGAGCAGTACTTC
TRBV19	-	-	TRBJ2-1	CASSIAGYNEQFF	TGTGCCAGTAGTATAGCGGGATACAATGAGCAGTTCTTC
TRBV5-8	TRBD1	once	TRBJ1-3	CASSLSETGGADTIYF	TGTGCCAGCAGCTTGTCCGAGACAGGGGGCGCAGACACCATATATTTT
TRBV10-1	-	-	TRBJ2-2	CASSESTNVLPGELFF	TGCGCCAGCAGTGAGTCCACTAACGTGTTACCCGGGGAGCTGTTTTTT
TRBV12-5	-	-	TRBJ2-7	CASALDRYEQYF	TGTGCTAGTGCCCTTGACAGGTACGAGCAGTACTTC